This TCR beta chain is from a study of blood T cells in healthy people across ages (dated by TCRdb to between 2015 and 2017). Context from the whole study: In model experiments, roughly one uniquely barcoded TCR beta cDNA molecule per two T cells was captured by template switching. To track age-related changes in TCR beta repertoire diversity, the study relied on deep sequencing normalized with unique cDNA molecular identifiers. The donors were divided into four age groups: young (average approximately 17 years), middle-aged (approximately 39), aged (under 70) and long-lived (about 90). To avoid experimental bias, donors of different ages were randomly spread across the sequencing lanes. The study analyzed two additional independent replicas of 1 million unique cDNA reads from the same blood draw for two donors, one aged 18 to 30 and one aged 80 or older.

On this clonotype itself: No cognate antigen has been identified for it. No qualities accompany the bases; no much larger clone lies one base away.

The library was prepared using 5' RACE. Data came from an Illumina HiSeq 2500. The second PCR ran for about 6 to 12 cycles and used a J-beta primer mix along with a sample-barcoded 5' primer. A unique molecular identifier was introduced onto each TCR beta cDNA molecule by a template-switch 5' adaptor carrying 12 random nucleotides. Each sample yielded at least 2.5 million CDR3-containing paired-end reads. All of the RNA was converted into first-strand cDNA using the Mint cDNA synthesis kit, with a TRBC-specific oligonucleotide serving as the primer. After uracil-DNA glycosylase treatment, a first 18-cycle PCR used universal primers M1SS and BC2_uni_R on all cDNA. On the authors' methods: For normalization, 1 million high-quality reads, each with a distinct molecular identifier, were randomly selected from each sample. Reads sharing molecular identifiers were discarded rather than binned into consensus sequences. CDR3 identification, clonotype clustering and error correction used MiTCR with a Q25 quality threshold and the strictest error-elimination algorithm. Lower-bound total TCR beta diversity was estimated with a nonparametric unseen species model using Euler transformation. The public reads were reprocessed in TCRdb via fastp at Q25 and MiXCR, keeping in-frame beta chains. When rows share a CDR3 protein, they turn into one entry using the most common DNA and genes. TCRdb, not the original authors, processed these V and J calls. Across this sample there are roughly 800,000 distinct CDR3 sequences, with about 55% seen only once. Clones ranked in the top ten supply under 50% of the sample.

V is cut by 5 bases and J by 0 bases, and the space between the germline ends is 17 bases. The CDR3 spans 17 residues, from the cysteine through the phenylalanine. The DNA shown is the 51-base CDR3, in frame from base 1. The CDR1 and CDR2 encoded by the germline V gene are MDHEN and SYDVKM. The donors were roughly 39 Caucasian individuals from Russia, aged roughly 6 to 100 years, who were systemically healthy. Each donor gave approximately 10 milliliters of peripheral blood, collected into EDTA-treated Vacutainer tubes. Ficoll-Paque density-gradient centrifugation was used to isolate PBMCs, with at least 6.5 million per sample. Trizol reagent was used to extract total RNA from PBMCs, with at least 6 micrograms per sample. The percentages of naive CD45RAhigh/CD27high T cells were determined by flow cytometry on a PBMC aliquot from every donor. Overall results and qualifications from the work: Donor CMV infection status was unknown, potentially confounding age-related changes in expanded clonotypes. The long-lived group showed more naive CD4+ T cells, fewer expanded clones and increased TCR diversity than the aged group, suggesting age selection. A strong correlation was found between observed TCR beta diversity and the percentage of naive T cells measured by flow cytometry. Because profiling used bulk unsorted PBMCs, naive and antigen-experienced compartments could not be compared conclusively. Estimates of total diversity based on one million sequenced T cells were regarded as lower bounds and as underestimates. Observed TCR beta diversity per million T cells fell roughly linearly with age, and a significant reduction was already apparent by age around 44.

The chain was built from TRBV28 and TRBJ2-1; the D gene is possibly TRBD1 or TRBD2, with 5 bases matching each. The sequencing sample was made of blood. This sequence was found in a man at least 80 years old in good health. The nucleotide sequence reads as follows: TGTGCCAGCAGTCCTTGGGACGGCCCTTTCTCCTACAATGAGCAGTTCTTC. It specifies CASSPWDGPFSYNEQFF.